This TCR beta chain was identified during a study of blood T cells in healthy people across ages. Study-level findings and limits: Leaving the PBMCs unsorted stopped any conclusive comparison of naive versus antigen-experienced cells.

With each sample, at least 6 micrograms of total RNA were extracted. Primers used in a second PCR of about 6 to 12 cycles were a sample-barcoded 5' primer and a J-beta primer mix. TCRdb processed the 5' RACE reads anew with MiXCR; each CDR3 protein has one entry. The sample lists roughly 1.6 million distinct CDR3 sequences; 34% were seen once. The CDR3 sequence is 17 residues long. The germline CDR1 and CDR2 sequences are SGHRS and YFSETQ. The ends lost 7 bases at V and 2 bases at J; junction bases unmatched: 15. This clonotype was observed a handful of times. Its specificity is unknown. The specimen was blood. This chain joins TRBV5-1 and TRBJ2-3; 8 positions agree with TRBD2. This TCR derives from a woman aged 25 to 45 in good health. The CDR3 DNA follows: TGCGCCAGCTGCCTTAGCGGGAATTCGGACCACACAGATACGCAGTATTTT. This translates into CASCLSGNSDHTDTQYF.